There are many counts of the clone carrying this T cell receptor beta chain. The target antigen is unknown. This record comes from a study of T cells in Graves' hyperthyroidism and ophthalmopathy. Study conclusions and caveats: Most thyroid clonotypes expanded above 0.001 were also detected in blood.

Per germline, CDR1 KGHSH and CDR2 LQKENI. Trimming took 3 bases from V and 1 from J, leaving 10 bases between them. The CDR3 consists of 15 residues. RNA transcripts provided the source from which TCR beta CDR3 regions were amplified. An initial round of RT-PCR targeting the TCR CDR3 relied on the HTBI primer set. One entry per CDR3 protein results from TCRdb running MiXCR on the multiplex PCR reads. The profile shows around 500,000 distinct CDR3 sequences, around 15% of them singletons. In making diagnoses, clinical symptoms, serum thyroxine and TRAb, thyroid ultrasound and orbital computed tomography were all used.

This receptor was obtained from a middle-aged woman with Graves' hyperthyroidism. The chain links TRBV18 to TRBJ2-4; weak D call: TRBD2 (6 bases). The sequencing sample was made of blood. CDR3 loop: CASSPEGMAKNIQYF. In DNA, the CDR3 is TGTGCCAGCTCACCGGAGGGGATGGCCAAAAACATTCAGTACTTC.